These 30 T cell receptor beta chains were sequenced from one sample in a study of human T cells and chemical hapten exposure. Time point described: pre-sensitization, week 0. Treatment denoted: therapeutic diphenylcyclopropenone sensitization with weekly scalp DPC. TCRdb re-called the RACE reads through MiXCR, storing one row per CDR3 protein. The sample has around 350,000 distinct CDR3 sequences, roughly 6% seen once; the top ten hold over 6.5%. Source: whole blood, taken in connection with sensitization to the hapten diphenylcyclopropenone (DPC). The receptors were gathered from a woman aged 18-29 years with alopecia areata. Some clones in this sample may be carry-over from other donors' samples.

This clonotype was observed a few times. The chain links TRBV18 to TRBJ1-1, with D perhaps TRBD1 (6 bases). V lost 4 bases and J lost 1, with 16 bases in between. The CDR3 covers 16 residues. CDR1 KGHSH and CDR2 LQKENI come from the germline V gene. CDR3 sequence: CASSLALGGGNTEAFF. CDR3 nucleotide sequence: TGTGCCAGCTCACTCGCGTTGGGGGGCGGGAACACTGAAGCTTTCTTT.

This clonotype showed up just a few times. The chain combines TRBV24-1 with TRBJ1-5, with D uncertain. CDR1 is KGHDR, CDR2 SFDVKD, per germline. This CDR3 is 14 amino acids long. The V gene lost 1 base and the J gene lost 0 bases, with 3 bases spanning the gap. CDR3 amino acids: CATSDFASNQPQHF. CDR3 sequence (DNA): TGTGCCACCAGTGATTTTGCTAGCAATCAGCCCCAGCATTTT.

This clonotype appeared a few times. The CDR3 DNA sequence: TGTGCCAGTAGTATATCTCTGGGTGCCGGTGGCTACACCTTC. This encodes CASSISLGAGGYTF. The chain links TRBV19 to TRBJ1-2; D not certain. The CDR3 sequence is 14 residues long. The ends were cut back, 2 bases at V and 7 bases at J, with 14 bases in the middle. Germline values: CDR1 LNHDA, CDR2 SQIVND (reference sequence).

This clonotype was seen at least ten times. J is TRBJ2-5 and V is TRBV5-1; 11 bases are a match to TRBD2. J lost 2 bases, V lost 4 bases, and 7 bases had no gene match. Germline V lookup: CDR1 SGHRS, CDR2 YFSETQ. CDR3 length: 16 residues. The CDR3 reads CASSKGGLAEQETQYF. DNA for the CDR3: TGCGCCAGCAGCAAGGGGGGACTAGCGGAACAAGAGACCCAGTACTTC.

The chain has TRBV7-3 and TRBJ1-1; unclear D gene. Germline lookup yields CDR1 SGHTA and CDR2 FQGTGA. The CDR3 runs 14 residues. Deletions cut 5 bases from V and 11 bases from J, with 21 bases between. In DNA, the CDR3 is TGTGCCAGCAGCCCCGGCACTGGGGTTAGGGCTGCTTTCTTT. As protein: CASSPGTGVRAAFF. The full variable domain, its missing parts supplied by reference TRBV7-3 and TRBJ1-1, is GAGVSQTPSNKVTEKGKYVELRCDPISGHTALYWYRQSLGQGPEFLIYFQGTGAADDSGLPNDRFFAVRPEGSVSTLKIQRTERGDSAVYLCASSPGTGVRAAFFGQGTRLTVV.

The chain uses TRBV29-1 and TRBJ1-2, with D perhaps TRBD1 (5 bases). Deletions cut 5 bases from V and 8 bases from J, with 12 bases between. Germline assignment: CDR1 SQVTM and CDR2 ANQGSEA. CDR3 length: 11 residues. The CDR3, as DNA: TGCAGCGTTTTGGGGGAAGGGGGCTACACCTTC. Translation: CSVLGEGGYTF.

This clonotype occurred a few times. The chain employs TRBV11-3 and TRBJ2-1; D may be TRBD1 (6 bases). This CDR3 contains 16 residues. V lost 5 bases to trimming and J lost 0 bases, with 14 bases between them. Germline loops: CDR1 SGHNT, CDR2 YENEEA. The CDR3: CASSNRQESSYNEQFF. In nucleotides, the CDR3 is TGTGCCAGCAGCAACCGACAGGAAAGCTCCTACAATGAGCAGTTCTTC.

V and J are TRBV11-1 and TRBJ2-3; possibly TRBD1 for D (6 bases). V lost 7 bases to trimming and J lost 5 bases, with 22 bases between them. The CDR3 runs to 16 residues. The germline V gene encodes CDR1 SGHAT and CDR2 FQDESV (reference sequence). The DNA of the CDR3 is TGTGCCAGCACCCTTGGGGACAATACCTACGGAGATACGCAGTATTTT. Protein: CASTLGDNTYGDTQYF.

The chain uses TRBV7-9 and TRBJ2-1; 8 nucleotides agree with TRBD2. V trimming: 7 bases; J trimming: 0 bases; junction bases outside the gene matches: 8. There are 16 residues in the CDR3. Germline loops: CDR1 SEHNR, CDR2 FQNEAQ (reference sequence). Here the CDR3 DNA reads TGTGCCAGCACCCTGGGGCGGGGGGTCTCCTACAATGAGCAGTTCTTC. Amino acids: CASTLGRGVSYNEQFF. Full variable domain (outside the CDR3, taken from reference TRBV7-9 and TRBJ2-1): DTGVSQNPRHKITKRGQNVTFRCDPISEHNRLYWYRQTLGQGPEFLTYFQNEAQLEKSRLLSDRFSAERPKGSFSTLEIQRTEQGDSAMYLCASTLGRGVSYNEQFFGPGTRLTVL.

This clonotype was seen a few times. The chain is built from TRBV18 and TRBJ1-2; D gene unclear. Germline values: CDR1 KGHSH, CDR2 LQKENI. The length of the CDR3 is 12 residues. V lost 6 bases and J 6 bases, leaving 11 bases between the germline ends. The CDR3 DNA is TGTGCCAGCTCTCGCGGGGAGGATGGCTACACCTTC. Translated, it gives CASSRGEDGYTF.

This clonotype was seen many times. The chain carries TRBV6-5 and TRBJ1-2; the D is unclear. Germline V gene sequence: CDR1 MNHEY, CDR2 SVGAGI. V gave up 2 bases and J gave up 7 bases, with 11 bases separating them. This CDR3 is 13 amino acids long. The CDR3 here is CASSYAGLPGYTF. In nucleotides, the CDR3 is TGTGCCAGCAGTTACGCGGGCCTCCCTGGCTACACCTTC.

This clonotype was seen only a few times. This chain uses TRBV6-5 with TRBJ1-1; tentatively, D is TRBD1 (5 bases). Germline assignment: CDR1 MNHEY and CDR2 SVGAGI. Trimming pared 6 bases from V and 0 bases from J, leaving 8 bases between. The CDR3 contains 13 residues. The CDR3, as DNA: TGTGCCAGCAGGGGACTGATGAACACTGAAGCTTTCTTT. Protein sequence: CASRGLMNTEAFF.

This clonotype was detected ten times or more. The CDR3 nucleotides are TGCAGTGCCCCAGAGGGTTATGGCTACACCTTC. This sequence encodes CSAPEGYGYTF. This chain links TRBV20-1 with TRBJ1-2; D not certain. Trimming pared 6 bases from V and 5 bases from J, leaving 10 bases between. The CDR3 runs to 11 residues. Germline V lookup: CDR1 DFQATT, CDR2 SNEGSKA (reference sequence).

This clonotype came up a few times. The chain recombines TRBV12-3 or TRBV12-4 with TRBJ2-1, with 7 bases aligning to TRBD1. Trimming removed 4 bases from V and 4 bases from J; junction bases left unmatched: 7. This CDR3 has 15 amino acids. The CDR3 reads CASSSRQGLYNEQFF. Written as DNA, the CDR3 is TGTGCCAGCAGTTCTCGACAGGGTTTATACAATGAGCAGTTCTTC.

This clonotype has at least ten counts. In nucleotides, the CDR3 is TGTGCAAGTCGCCTGATCGAGAAATCCACAGATACGCAGTATTTT. It translates to CASRLIEKSTDTQYF. The chain is built from TRBV12-2 and TRBJ2-3. TRBV12-2 is listed as a pseudogene. This CDR3 is built from 15 residues.

This clonotype was detected many times. The chain links TRBV5-1 to TRBJ2-7, with 10 bases that match TRBD1. The ends lost 2 bases at V and 6 bases at J; junction bases unmatched: 8. Per the germline V gene, CDR1 is SGHRS and CDR2 is YFSETQ. This CDR3 region has 15 residues. CDR3 DNA: TGCGCCAGCAGCTTAGGGACAGGGGATATGAGCGAGCAGTACTTC. This encodes CASSLGTGDMSEQYF.

Only a few counts were recorded for this clonotype. The V gene is TRBV6-2 or TRBV6-3, the J gene TRBJ1-5, with D maybe TRBD1 (6 bases). V was cut by 6 bases and J by 0 bases, with 27 bases left in between. The CDR3 extends over 20 amino acids. Germline CDR1 is MNHEY and CDR2 is SVGEGT. CDR3 region: CASRNSPRYRDFHSNQPQHF. Here the CDR3 DNA reads TGTGCCAGCAGAAACTCCCCCCGATACAGGGACTTCCATAGCAATCAGCCCCAGCATTTT.

This chain connects TRBV2 to TRBJ2-5; D ambiguous. Deletions cut 4 bases from V and 4 bases from J, with 16 bases between. The CDR3 runs 15 residues. Germline V gives CDR1 SNHLY, CDR2 FYNNEI. In DNA, the CDR3 is TGTGCCAGCAGTGGGATGCAGTTGAACGGAGAGACCCAGTACTTC. This codes for CASSGMQLNGETQYF.

This clonotype was observed many times. This sequence joins TRBV5-4 and TRBJ2-3; 8 bases are a match to TRBD2. J gave up 10 bases and V 0 bases, and 4 bases lay outside the gene matches. The CDR3 covers 13 residues. Germline-derived CDR1 and CDR2 are SGHNT and YYREEE (reference sequence). The CDR3 loop reads CASSLAGGHPQYF. CDR3 nucleotide sequence: TGTGCCAGCAGCTTGGCGGGGGGGCACCCGCAGTATTTT.

This clonotype was counted between two and nine times. The gene calls are TRBV2 and TRBJ2-2; D is possibly TRBD1 (6 bases). Deletions cut 6 bases from V and 3 bases from J, with 14 bases between. CDR3 length: 15 residues. Per germline, CDR1 SNHLY and CDR2 FYNNEI. DNA of the CDR3: TGTGCCAGCAGGAAGACAGGCCCCGACACCGGGGAGCTGTTTTTT. This translates into CASRKTGPDTGELFF.

This clonotype occurred a few times. The chain links TRBV21-1 to TRBJ1-2. TRBV21-1 is a pseudogene. CDR3 size: 12 residues. The CDR3 DNA reads as TGTGCCAGCAGCAAAAATTCCGGAGGCTACACCTTC. This codes for CASSKNSGGYTF.

V and J are TRBV5-6 and TRBJ1-2; D call uncertain. Trimming shortened V by 3 bases and J by 4 bases, and 16 bases separated the two germline ends. Germline loops: CDR1 SGHDT, CDR2 YYEEEE. The CDR3 runs 15 residues. The chain's CDR3 is CASSYGPLEGYGYTF. The CDR3 coding sequence is TGTGCCAGCAGCTACGGTCCTCTCGAAGGCTATGGCTACACCTTC.

CDR3 in amino acids: CASSSYRGAYEQYF. CDR3 nucleotide sequence: TGTGCCAGCAGCTCCTACAGGGGGGCCTACGAGCAGTACTTC. This chain links TRBV7-2 with TRBJ2-7; 8 bases fit TRBD1. V dropped 4 bases and J dropped 2; count of bases not matched to a gene: 4. CDR3 size: 14 residues. Germline V lookup: CDR1 SGHTA, CDR2 FQGNSA.

There are many counts of this clonotype. V gene TRBV6-5 combines with J gene TRBJ2-2, with D possibly called TRBD1 or TRBD2 (5 bases each). The CDR3 is 14 residues long. Trimming left V 5 bases short and J 2 bases short, with 9 bases between. CDR1 is MNHEY, CDR2 SVGAGI, per germline. CDR3 residues: CASSRDGNTGELFF. CDR3 bases: TGTGCCAGCAGTCGGGACGGAAACACCGGGGAGCTGTTTTTT.

This clonotype came up many times. This sequence joins TRBV20-1 and TRBJ2-7; 14 positions agree with TRBD2. The CDR3 extends over 15 amino acids. Trimming took 0 bases from V and 5 from J; bases not matched to a gene: 3. From germline, CDR1 is DFQATT and CDR2 SNEGSKA (reference sequence). Here the CDR3 reads CSARDWGLAGDEQYF. The CDR3 bases are TGCAGTGCTAGAGACTGGGGACTAGCGGGGGACGAGCAGTACTTC.

This rearrangement joins TRBV10-3 to TRBJ2-7; D unresolved. V lost 4 bases and J 7 bases, leaving 23 bases between the germline ends. The CDR3 consists of 16 residues. Per the germline V gene, CDR1 is ENHRY and CDR2 is SYGVKD. CDR3 DNA sequence: TGTGCCATCAGTGCAGAGTATGGGGTTTCGAATTTGGAGCAGTACTTC. Amino acids: CAISAEYGVSNLEQYF.

This clonotype occurred a few times. The rearrangement links TRBV7-2 to TRBJ1-6; TRBD1 matches at 7 bases. This CDR3 has 16 residues. V shed 5 bases and J 10 bases; nucleotides not matched to a gene: 14. CDR1 is SGHTA, CDR2 FQGNSA, per germline. In DNA, the CDR3 is TGTGCCAGCAGCAGAACGGGACAGTTTCGTGAGTCACCCCTCCACTTT. Residues: CASSRTGQFRESPLHF.

This clonotype turned up a few times. The gene calls are TRBV7-2 and TRBJ1-6; 9 bases are shared with TRBD1. With 5 bases clipped from V and 8 bases from J, the junction kept 7 bases outside the gene matches. Looked up from germline, CDR1 is SGHTA and CDR2 is FQGNSA. This CDR3 contains 15 residues. The CDR3 sequence: CASSRGQGRDSPLHF. Written as DNA, the CDR3 is TGTGCCAGCAGCCGCGGACAGGGGAGGGATTCACCCCTCCACTTT.

In this sample, this clonotype turned up many times. The chain links TRBV18 to TRBJ1-2; D perhaps matches TRBD1 (5 bases). CDR3 length equals 14 residues. CDR1 and CDR2 from the germline V gene are KGHSH and LQKENI. The V end lost 2 bases, the J end lost 1 base, and 8 bases lay between the germline ends. CDR3: CASSPRTLNYGYTF. The CDR3 nucleotides are TGTGCCAGCTCACCAAGGACACTTAACTATGGCTACACCTTC.

The V and J genes are TRBV6-2 or TRBV6-3 and TRBJ2-5; D remains unclear. The V gene lost 5 bases and the J gene lost 9 bases, with 10 bases spanning the gap. The length of the CDR3 is 11 residues. Germline V CDR1 and CDR2: MNHEY, SVGEGT. The CDR3 sequence is CASSTGESQYF. CDR3 in DNA: TGTGCCAGCAGTACCGGCGAATCCCAGTACTTC.